This T cell receptor beta chain was captured by sequencing in a study of blood T cell repertoires in COVID-19. Study as a whole: Acute-phase and convalescent COVID-19 samples originated in the United States, Italy and Spain.

V dropped 1 base and J dropped 0 bases, with 7 bases sitting between them. This CDR3 spans 14 amino acids. CDR1 is LGHDT and CDR2 is YNNKEL in the germline V gene (reference sequence). Original methodology: Nucleated cell number was recorded as an estimate derived from reference gene primer amplification. Measured with immunoSEQ multiplex PCR; TCRdb has only the in-frame clones, and not every one. V and J calls and clone size come straight from that table; D and trimming were deduced from the DNA. The data contain around 63,000 clones, roughly nine tenths of them singletons. The chain carries TRBV3-1 (or the pseudogene TRBV3-2) and TRBJ2-7; D call uncertain. The sequenced sample consisted of peripheral blood. This clonotype was sampled from a woman aged 55-69 years with COVID-19, enrolled during active disease. In nucleotides, the CDR3 is TGTGCCAGCAGCCAAGGCAGCGCCTCCTACGAGCAGTACTTC. Its protein product is CASSQGSASYEQYF.